The next 25 T cell receptor beta chains were all read from a single sample in a study of cytomegalovirus exposure and HLA in healthy donors. PCR was performed using 60 Vbeta and 13 Jbeta primers. TCRdb keeps only in-frame clones here, not all; method: immunoSEQ multiplex PCR. This sample has under 250,000 clones, with around 76% found just once. Sequencing was performed on PBMCs. Source of these receptors: a man between 18 and 35 years old in good health and CMV-seronegative.

This chain uses TRBV7-3 with TRBJ2-3; no definite D call. The germline V gene encodes CDR1 SGHTA and CDR2 FQGTGA. The V end was cut by 2 bases, the J end by 0 bases, with 6 bases between. The CDR3 is 14 amino acids. CDR3 nucleotides: TGTGCCAGCAGCTTATATCAGAGCACAGATACGCAGTATTTT. Translated, it gives CASSLYQSTDTQYF.

V is TRBV2 and J is TRBJ2-5; 11 bases fit TRBD2. Matching the DNA end better, TRBJ2-7 makes the J call doubtful. This CDR3 spans 13 amino acids. The germline V gene has CDR1 SNHLY and CDR2 FYNNEI. This CDR3 reads CASRIGTSGEQYF. Written as DNA, the CDR3 is TGTGCCAGCAGGATTGGGACTAGCGGCGAGCAGTACTTC.

The CDR3 sequence is CASRQRQGSTEAFF. DNA for the CDR3: TGTGCCAGCAGACAAAGGCAGGGAAGCACTGAAGCTTTCTTT. The V and J genes are TRBV2 and TRBJ1-1, with D perhaps TRBD1 (5 bases). The CDR3 has 14 residues. In germline, CDR1 is SNHLY, CDR2 FYNNEI. Trimming cost V 6 bases and J 4 bases, with 15 bases left between them.

For the CDR3, the DNA is TGCGCCAGCAGCTTGGGGCCGGGTAGGCAATACGAGCAGTACTTC. Its protein product is CASSLGPGRQYEQYF. This chain links TRBV5-1 with TRBJ2-7; D is uncertain. The CDR3 covers 15 residues. The V end lost 0 bases, the J end lost 4 bases, and 14 bases lay between the germline ends. Looked up from germline, CDR1 is SGHRS and CDR2 is YFSETQ.

The chain links TRBV7-2 to TRBJ1-1; D is uncertain. V was cut by 1 base and J by 1 base, with 13 bases left in between. Germline CDR1 is SGHTA and CDR2 is FQGNSA. The CDR3 totals 16 residues. The CDR3 is CASSLDRRQPNTEAFF. In nucleotides, the CDR3 is TGTGCCAGCAGCTTAGATCGGCGGCAACCGAACACTGAAGCTTTCTTT.

The rearrangement uses TRBV28 and TRBJ1-1, with D possibly TRBD1 on 6 matching bases. Trimming pared 3 bases from V and 5 bases from J, leaving 22 bases between. The CDR3 is made up of 17 amino acids. Germline loops: CDR1 MDHEN, CDR2 SYDVKM. The CDR3 sequence: CASSFASQGRGRTEAFF. The CDR3 DNA is TGTGCCAGCAGTTTCGCGTCTCAGGGGAGAGGTAGGACTGAAGCTTTCTTT.

The rearrangement links TRBV6-1 to TRBJ1-4, with 8 bases fitting TRBD1. Looked up from germline, CDR1 is MNHNS and CDR2 is SASEGT. V was clipped by 3 bases and J by 10 bases; unmatched bases: 10. The CDR3 extends over 15 amino acids. This CDR3 reads CASSDAGGMIGKLFF. The DNA for the CDR3 is TGTGCCAGCAGTGACGCAGGGGGCATGATTGGAAAACTGTTTTTT.

This clone was detected a few times. The identical CDR3 is also encoded by other nucleotide sequences in the sample. The rearrangement joins TRBV28 to TRBJ2-7, with 8 nucleotides matching TRBD2. The V gene's germline CDR1 is MDHEN and CDR2 SYDVKM. Trimming removed 8 bases from V and 4 bases from J; junction bases left unmatched: 7. This CDR3 is 13 amino acids long. The CDR3: CASSSTSGYEQYF. CDR3 in DNA: TGTGCCAGCTCCTCAACTAGCGGATACGAGCAGTACTTC.

Notes on this clone: A read error may account for a junction end that differs from germline. The chain carries TRBV7-9 and TRBJ2-5; D call uncertain. CDR1 SEHNR and CDR2 FQNEAQ come from the germline V gene (reference sequence). The CDR3 totals 13 residues. The CDR3 here is CSSSLAVQETQYF. CDR3 nucleotide sequence: TGTTCCAGCAGCTTAGCCGTCCAAGAGACCCAGTACTTC.

The CDR3: CASSPGIRNEKLFF. CDR3 DNA sequence: TGTGCCAGCAGCCCCGGGATCCGGAATGAAAAACTGTTTTTT. This chain uses TRBV5-4 with TRBJ1-4; D remains unclear. The germline gives CDR1 SGHNT, CDR2 YYREEE (reference sequence). V lost 4 bases and J 5 bases, leaving 12 bases between the germline ends. This CDR3 is 14 amino acids long.

This clone has only a few counts. CDR3 in DNA: TGTGCCAGCGGGAGGAACGTGAACACTGAAGCTTTCTTT. This codes for CASGRNVNTEAFF. The chain recombines TRBV2 with TRBJ1-1, with D uncertain. The CDR3 has 13 residues. V lost 8 bases, J lost 0 bases, and 10 bases lay in between. Germline V CDR1 and CDR2: SNHLY, FYNNEI.

This sequence joins TRBV5-4 and TRBJ2-4, with a possible D match to TRBD2 (5 bases). The germline V gene encodes CDR1 SGHNT and CDR2 YYREEE (reference sequence). Trimming took off 2 bases at V and 0 bases at J, with 18 bases between the two ends. The CDR3 runs to 18 residues. CDR3 region: CASSLSSSGVIAKNIQYF. The CDR3 nucleotides are TGTGCCAGCAGCTTATCCAGCTCCGGGGTTATAGCCAAAAACATTCAGTACTTC.

CDR3 in DNA: TGTGCCTGGCGACCCGGGACAGGGGGAAAACTGTTTTTT. It encodes CAWRPGTGGKLFF. The V and J genes are TRBV30 and TRBJ1-4, with 11 bases that match TRBD1. J gave up 10 bases and V 5 bases, and 6 bases lay outside the gene matches. The CDR3 extends over 13 amino acids. The germline CDR1 and CDR2 sequences are GTSNPN and SVGIG (reference sequence).

This chain joins TRBV6-1 and TRBJ2-5; 10 positions match TRBD2. Germline lookup yields CDR1 MNHNS and CDR2 SASEGT. This CDR3 has 15 residues. V trimming: 8 bases; J trimming: 0 bases; junction bases outside the gene matches: 6. The CDR3 coding sequence is TGTGCCAGCTGCCTAGCGGGAGCGAACCAAGAGACCCAGTACTTC. It specifies CASCLAGANQETQYF.

This clone has just a few counts. The chain links TRBV5-1 to TRBJ1-1; D remains unclear. Germline V gene sequence: CDR1 SGHRS, CDR2 YFSETQ. The CDR3 totals 13 residues. V was trimmed by 1 base and J by 0 bases, leaving 4 bases between them. The CDR3 DNA sequence: TGCGCCAGCAGCTTGCTAGTGAACACTGAAGCTTTCTTT. Translated, it gives CASSLLVNTEAFF.

The rearrangement joins TRBV4-2 to TRBJ1-1; perhaps TRBD1 as D (6 bases). Trimming cost V 6 bases and J 5 bases, with 19 bases left between them. The CDR3 runs 15 residues. CDR1 and CDR2 (germline): LGHNA, YNFKEQ. Here the CDR3 DNA reads TGTGCCAGCAGTCACCTAGGGGGGGGGCCAACTGAAGCTTTCTTT. Protein sequence: CASSHLGGGPTEAFF.

Remarks on this clone: Other DNA variants within this sample encode the same CDR3. This chain joins TRBV6-5 and TRBJ1-5, with D maybe TRBD1 (5 bases). CDR1 MNHEY and CDR2 SVGAGI come from the germline V gene. This CDR3 region has 13 residues. V was shortened by 6 bases and J by 4 bases, with 10 bases between the two germline ends. In DNA form, the CDR3 reads TGTGCCAGCAGCTGGGGGGGGAATCAGCCCCAGCATTTT. Protein sequence: CASSWGGNQPQHF.

This clone came up a few times. V is TRBV5-1 and J is TRBJ1-2; 7 bases are a match to TRBD1. This CDR3 has 14 residues. Germline loops: CDR1 SGHRS, CDR2 YFSETQ. V lost 4 bases and J lost 8; bases outside the gene matches: 11. CDR3 sequence: CASSPETGLRGYTF. CDR3 coding DNA: TGCGCCAGCAGCCCAGAGACAGGGCTGAGAGGCTACACCTTC.

The CDR3, as DNA: TGCAGCGTTGAAGATCGGGTGGGTGACTATGGCTACACCTTC. The encoded protein is CSVEDRVGDYGYTF. The rearrangement joins TRBV29-1 to TRBJ1-2; D unclear. V was trimmed by 0 bases and J by 3 bases, leaving 11 bases between them. From germline, CDR1 is SQVTM and CDR2 ANQGSEA. The CDR3 totals 14 residues. Using reference TRBV29-1 and TRBJ1-2 for the parts outside the CDR3, the full variable domain is SAVISQKPSRDICQRGTSLTIQCQVDSQVTMMFWYRQQPGQSLTLIATANQGSEATYESGFVIDKFPISRPNLTFSTLTVSNMSPEDSSIYLCSVEDRVGDYGYTFGSGTRLTVV.

The chain combines TRBV9 with TRBJ2-3; D perhaps matches TRBD2 (6 bases). Germline assignment: CDR1 SGDLS and CDR2 YYNGEE. V was pared by 7 bases and J by 6 bases, with 21 bases between. The CDR3 length is 15 residues. The CDR3 loop reads CASGQGLIVVDTQYF. The DNA for the CDR3 is TGTGCCAGCGGCCAGGGACTTATAGTGGTGGATACGCAGTATTTT.

This clone was recorded a few times. This rearrangement joins TRBV18 to TRBJ1-4; D is uncertain. Germline CDR1 and CDR2: KGHSH and LQKENI. CDR3 length: 14 amino acids. The germline V and J ends were trimmed by 2 bases and 4 bases, with 8 bases remaining between them. The CDR3 sequence is CASSPSGINEKLFF. CDR3 DNA sequence: TGTGCCAGCTCACCATCAGGAATTAATGAAAAACTGTTTTTT.

The J gene is TRBJ1-4, the V gene TRBV6-5; TRBD1 aligns across 9 bases. This CDR3 spans 15 amino acids. CDR1 and CDR2 from the germline V gene are MNHEY and SVGAGI. The J segment lost 5 bases and the V segment lost 2 bases, leaving 3 bases of the junction unmatched. Here the CDR3 DNA reads TGTGCCAGCAGTTACCGGGACAGGGCGAATGAAAAACTGTTTTTT. It yields the protein CASSYRDRANEKLFF.

V usage is TRBV5-1 and J usage is TRBJ2-1; 10 bases fit TRBD1. The CDR3 runs 17 residues. V trimming: 3 bases; J trimming: 5 bases; junction bases outside the gene matches: 11. The germline V gene encodes CDR1 SGHRS and CDR2 YFSETQ. The CDR3 region is CASSSRLDRGGHNEQFF. CDR3 coding DNA: TGCGCCAGCAGCTCGCGTCTGGACAGGGGGGGACACAATGAGCAGTTCTTC.

The rearrangement joins TRBV18 to TRBJ1-3, with TRBD1 as a possible D gene (6 bases). Germline CDR1 KGHSH, CDR2 LQKENI. The CDR3 runs 15 residues. V lost 4 bases to trimming and J lost 0 bases, with 10 bases between them. CDR3 in amino acids: CASSLDRNSGNTIYF. CDR3 in DNA: TGTGCCAGCTCACTTGACAGGAACTCTGGAAACACCATATATTTT. The entire variable domain, with the rest obtained from reference TRBV18 and TRBJ1-3, is as follows: NAGVMQNPRHLVRRRGQEARLRCSPMKGHSHVYWYRQLPEEGLKFMVYLQKENIIDESGMPKERFSAEFPKEGPSILRIQQVVRGDSAAYFCASSLDRNSGNTIYFGEGSWLTVV.

This chain joins TRBV7-9 and TRBJ1-2, with 7 positions matching TRBD1. CDR3 length: 13 amino acids. Germline values: CDR1 SEHNR, CDR2 FQNEAQ (reference sequence). V was clipped by 10 bases and J by 3 bases; unmatched bases: 8. CDR3 protein: CATQRQGDYGYTF. CDR3 bases: TGTGCCACCCAAAGACAGGGCGACTATGGCTACACCTTC.